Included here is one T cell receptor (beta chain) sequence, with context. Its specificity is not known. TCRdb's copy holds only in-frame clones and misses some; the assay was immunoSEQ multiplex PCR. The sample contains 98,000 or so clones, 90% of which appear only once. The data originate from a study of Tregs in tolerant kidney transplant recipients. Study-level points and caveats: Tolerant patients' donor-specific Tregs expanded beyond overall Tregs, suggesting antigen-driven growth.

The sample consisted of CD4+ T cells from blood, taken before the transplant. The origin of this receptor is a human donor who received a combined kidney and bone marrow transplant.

As DNA, the CDR3 is TGTGCCAGCAGCCGACTTGGAGCGGGCGAAAAACTGTTTTTT. Translated: CASSRLGAGEKLFF. The chain uses TRBV7-2 and TRBJ1-4; no clear D gene. The CDR3 covers 14 residues. Trimming shortened V by 5 bases and J by 8 bases, and 15 bases separated the two germline ends. The germline CDR1 and CDR2 sequences are SGHTA and FQGNSA.